Shown below are 11 T cell receptor beta chains from a single sample sequenced in a study of blood T cells in healthy people across ages (dated by TCRdb to between 2014 and 2017). Library prep was done by 5' RACE. TCRdb shows the sequencer as Illumina HiSeq 2500. A second PCR of about 7 to 12 cycles was run with a J-beta primer mix and a sample-barcoded 5' primer. TCRdb reran the public reads through fastp at Q25 and MiXCR, keeping productive beta chains. Records with the same CDR3 protein are collapsed into one entry carrying the most frequent genes and DNA. The sample data list 380,000 or so distinct CDR3 sequences, and about 49% of these were observed just once. The biggest ten clones account for about 54% of the sample. Material for sequencing was blood. The receptors shown here come from a man in his fifties or sixties in good health.

The V gene is TRBV7-2, the J gene TRBJ2-5; maybe TRBD2 (6 bases). From germline, CDR1 is SGHTA and CDR2 FQGNSA. This CDR3 is built from 15 residues. V lost 3 bases to trimming and J lost 1 base, with 12 bases between them. The CDR3 region has the DNA TGTGCCAGCAGCTTGACTAGTGTGGCCCAAGAGACCCAGTACTTC. Its protein product is CASSLTSVAQETQYF.

The sample holds a few counts of this clonotype. The V and J genes are TRBV6-6 and TRBJ2-7; 15 bases fit TRBD2. This CDR3 region has 16 residues. With V trimmed by 6 bases and J by 5 bases, 8 bases remained unmatched. The germline CDR1 and CDR2 sequences are MNHNY and SVGAGI (reference sequence). This CDR3 reads CASRGLAGGSSDEQYF. The CDR3 bases are TGTGCCAGCAGAGGACTAGCGGGAGGGTCTTCCGACGAGCAGTACTTC.

The chain couples TRBV6-5 to TRBJ2-6, with D perhaps matching TRBD1 (6 bases). The germline V gene encodes CDR1 MNHEY and CDR2 SVGAGI. Trimming left V 2 bases short and J 4 bases short, with 12 bases between. The CDR3 runs 16 residues. This CDR3 is CASSYGPGTGANVLTF. The CDR3 DNA follows: TGTGCCAGCAGTTACGGTCCGGGGACAGGGGCCAACGTCCTGACTTTC.

This clonotype turned up a few times. The chain couples TRBV20-1 to TRBJ2-1; D is uncertain. V lost 7 bases, J lost 5 bases, and 9 bases lay in between. In germline, CDR1 is DFQATT, CDR2 SNEGSKA (reference sequence). There are 11 residues in the CDR3. CDR3 DNA sequence: TGCAGTGGGACCAAGCACAATGAGCAGTTCTTC. Encoded protein: CSGTKHNEQFF.

The chain employs TRBV7-2 and TRBJ2-7, with 7 bases lining up with TRBD1. Losses at the gene ends were 2 bases for V and 4 bases for J; bases not matched to a gene: 2. The CDR3 covers 13 residues. CDR1 SGHTA and CDR2 FQGNSA come from the germline V gene. CDR3 in DNA: TGTGCCAGCAGCTTAATGACAGGGTACGAGCAGTACTTC. It translates to CASSLMTGYEQYF.

In this sample, this clonotype turned up many times. The rearrangement joins TRBV20-1 to TRBJ2-3, with TRBD2 matching 10 bases. This CDR3 spans 15 amino acids. The V gene end was trimmed by 5 bases and the J gene end by 0 bases; junction bases not matched to a gene: 5. The germline V gene has CDR1 DFQATT and CDR2 SNEGSKA (reference sequence). The CDR3 region has the DNA TGCAGTGCTCCCGGGACTAGCGACAGCACAGATACGCAGTATTTT. Protein product: CSAPGTSDSTDTQYF.

The V and J genes are TRBV7-2 and TRBJ2-7, with D perhaps TRBD1 or TRBD2 (6 bases each). The V gene's germline CDR1 is SGHTA and CDR2 FQGNSA. The CDR3 runs to 15 residues. Trimming took 5 bases from V and 7 from J, leaving 21 bases between them. CDR3 DNA: TGTGCCAGCAGCAGTAAGAGGGGGGCTCTGGGTGAGCAGTACTTC. Its protein is CASSSKRGALGEQYF.

This clonotype has only a few counts. The V call is TRBV12-3 or TRBV12-4, the J call TRBJ1-6; D gene uncertain. This CDR3 is built from 15 residues. The V end was cut by 4 bases, the J end by 5 bases, with 12 bases between. The CDR3 DNA is TGTGCCAGCAGTTCGTCTGGCCGGGATAATTCACCCCTCCACTTT. Translating gives CASSSSGRDNSPLHF.

This rearrangement joins TRBV4-3 to TRBJ2-7; possibly TRBD1 for D (6 bases). The V gene's germline CDR1 is LGHNA and CDR2 YSLEER. The CDR3 loop spans 14 amino acids. The ends were cut back, 8 bases at V and 1 base at J, with 15 bases in the middle. CDR3: CASATGLGSYEQYF. In DNA form, the CDR3 reads TGCGCCAGCGCCACAGGGTTGGGATCCTACGAGCAGTACTTC.

The chain carries TRBV20-1 and TRBJ2-1; TRBD1 is a possible D gene (6 bases). The CDR3 is 15 residues long. CDR1 and CDR2 (germline): DFQATT, SNEGSKA (reference sequence). Trimming took off 0 bases at V and 13 bases at J, with 22 bases between the two ends. CDR3 DNA sequence: TGCAGTGCTAGAGAGCCAGGGGCGCGAATGAAGACCCAGTTCTTC. This translates into CSAREPGARMKTQFF.

The V and J genes are TRBV20-1 and TRBJ2-1; 12 nucleotides align to TRBD2. Trimming at V came to 4 bases and at J to 1 base, leaving 8 bases not matched to a gene. CDR1 DFQATT and CDR2 SNEGSKA come from the germline V gene (reference sequence). The CDR3 consists of 17 residues. Here the CDR3 reads CSATRLAGEGSYNEQFF. The DNA of the CDR3 is TGCAGTGCTACTAGACTAGCGGGAGAAGGATCCTACAATGAGCAGTTCTTC.